The 28 T cell receptor beta chains below come from one sample, sequenced in a study of cytomegalovirus exposure and HLA in healthy donors. Libraries were prepared by immunoSEQ multiplex PCR; TCRdb keeps only in-frame clonotypes and omits some of them. The table has about 140,000 clones, just over 85% seen once; the top ten hold almost 8%. Input material: PBMCs. These TCRs come from a woman aged 18-29 years in good health and CMV-seropositive.

This clone has only one observation. The genes are TRBV18 and TRBJ1-5; D perhaps matches TRBD1 (6 bases). Germline lookup yields CDR1 KGHSH and CDR2 LQKENI. V lost 4 bases to trimming and J lost 3 bases, with 13 bases between them. The CDR3 covers 15 residues. DNA of the CDR3: TGTGCCAGCTCACAAGACAGGTTGGTCAATCAGCCCCAGCATTTT. Its translation: CASSQDRLVNQPQHF.

This clone was seen only a few times. The chain couples TRBV11-2 to TRBJ1-5, with D hard to call. Trimming shortened V by 2 bases and J by 6 bases, and 14 bases separated the two germline ends. The CDR3 runs 15 residues. Germline values: CDR1 SGHAT, CDR2 FQNNGV. The CDR3 DNA reads as TGTGCCAGCAGCTTAAAATCCACCAGGCGTCAGCCCCAGCATTTT. Encoded protein: CASSLKSTRRQPQHF.

The sample holds one count of this clone. The genes are TRBV5-6 and TRBJ1-3, with 8 positions matching TRBD1. With 5 bases clipped from V and 3 bases from J, the junction kept 10 bases outside the gene matches. CDR3 length: 16 amino acids. Germline CDR1 is SGHDT and CDR2 is YYEEEE. CDR3 DNA sequence: TGTGCCAGCAGTCGCTGGACAGGGAGGTTTGGAAACACCATATATTTT. Its translation is CASSRWTGRFGNTIYF.

The V and J genes are TRBV4-3 and TRBJ2-1; D perhaps matches TRBD2 (6 bases). This CDR3 spans 14 amino acids. Germline CDR1 is LGHNA and CDR2 is YSLEER. V lost 6 bases to trimming and J lost 2 bases, with 11 bases between them. Here the CDR3 DNA reads TGCGCCAGCAGTCCCGGGGGTACCTACAATGAGCAGTTCTTC. It codes for CASSPGGTYNEQFF.

V and J are TRBV5-6 and TRBJ2-6; D call uncertain. V lost 4 bases and J 0 bases, leaving 8 bases between the germline ends. Germline V lookup: CDR1 SGHDT, CDR2 YYEEEE. This CDR3 has 15 amino acids. This CDR3 reads CASSQDSSGANVLTF. The CDR3 region has the DNA TGTGCCAGCAGCCAGGATAGCTCTGGGGCCAACGTCCTGACTTTC.

As for this clone: Distinct nucleotide sequences in the sample also encode this CDR3. The chain is built from TRBV10-3 and TRBJ2-7; 11 bases map to TRBD2. Losses at the gene ends were 6 bases for V and 1 base for J; bases not matched to a gene: 5. The CDR3 has 15 amino acids. Germline CDR1 reads ENHRY; CDR2 reads SYGVKD. The CDR3 loop reads CAISDGTSGSYEQYF. DNA for the CDR3: TGTGCCATCAGCGACGGGACTAGCGGTTCCTACGAGCAGTACTTC.

The chain links TRBV28 to TRBJ1-2, with D perhaps TRBD1 (6 bases). The germline CDR1 and CDR2 sequences are MDHEN and SYDVKM. Trimming took 2 bases from V and 7 from J, leaving 11 bases between them. The CDR3 length is 13 residues. This CDR3 is CASSLGGAIGYTF. The CDR3 DNA is TGTGCCAGCAGTTTAGGGGGGGCGATTGGCTACACCTTC.

The rearrangement joins TRBV10-3 to TRBJ2-5; 8 nucleotides agree with TRBD1. Germline loops: CDR1 ENHRY, CDR2 SYGVKD. CDR3 length: 12 residues. The V and J ends lost 6 bases and 3 bases, in that order; junction bases with no gene match: 0. CDR3 bases: TGTGCCATCAGACAGGGGGAAGAGACCCAGTACTTC. Translation: CAIRQGEETQYF.

The chain carries TRBV28 and TRBJ2-1; 7 bases map to TRBD2. The J segment lost 6 bases and the V segment lost 3 bases, leaving 17 bases of the junction unmatched. Per germline, CDR1 MDHEN and CDR2 SYDVKM. The CDR3 totals 18 residues. The CDR3: CASSLRLGEGGRGNEQFF. In DNA form, the CDR3 reads TGTGCCAGCAGTTTGCGACTTGGGGAGGGCGGTAGAGGCAATGAGCAGTTCTTC.

This clone was seen just once. The rearrangement joins TRBV11-2 to TRBJ2-1; possibly TRBD2 for D (5 bases). Germline loops: CDR1 SGHAT, CDR2 FQNNGV. The CDR3 has 14 amino acids. V was shortened by 5 bases and J by 11 bases, with 19 bases between the two germline ends. The CDR3 region has the DNA TGTGCCAGCAGCCCCAGTGGACTTTACGGGAAGCAGTTCTTC. This gives the protein CASSPSGLYGKQFF.

This clone was seen more than once but under ten times. J is TRBJ2-2 and V is TRBV29-1; maybe TRBD2 (6 bases). CDR3 length: 13 amino acids. In germline, CDR1 is SQVTM, CDR2 ANQGSEA. The V end was cut by 5 bases, the J end by 5 bases, with 12 bases between. DNA for the CDR3: TGCAGCGTTCGGGACTTTGCTACCGGGGAGCTGTTTTTT. Amino acid sequence: CSVRDFATGELFF.

This sequence joins TRBV5-1 and TRBJ2-5; TRBD2 agrees at 11 bases. Germline V lookup: CDR1 SGHRS, CDR2 YFSETQ. J lost 3 bases, V lost 4 bases, and 5 bases had no gene match. The CDR3 contains 15 residues. The CDR3 DNA follows: TGCGCCAGCAGCCCGCAGACTAGCGGGAAAGAGACCCAGTACTTC. Translating gives CASSPQTSGKETQYF. The full variable domain, in which reference TRBV5-1 and TRBJ2-5 provide the parts outside the CDR3, is KAGVTQTPRYLIKTRGQQVTLSCSPISGHRSVSWYQQTPGQGLQFLFEYFSETQRNKGNFPGRFSGRQFSNSRSEMNVSTLELGDSALYLCASSPQTSGKETQYFGPGTRLLVL.

The chain joins TRBV9 to TRBJ2-7, with D perhaps TRBD1 (5 bases). The CDR3 spans 14 residues. Germline CDR1 is SGDLS and CDR2 is YYNGEE. With 3 bases removed from V and 2 bases from J, the gap between germline ends came to 12 bases. CDR3: CASSEDRFPYEQYF. The CDR3 DNA follows: TGTGCCAGCAGCGAAGACAGATTTCCCTACGAGCAGTACTTC.

The chain is built from TRBV28 and TRBJ1-2; 7 bases agree with TRBD1. In germline, CDR1 is MDHEN, CDR2 SYDVKM. J gave up 7 bases and V 5 bases, and 7 bases lay outside the gene matches. CDR3 length equals 13 residues. CDR3 DNA sequence: TGTGCCAGCAGTCCCCAGGGGGTTGGTGGCTACACCTTC. As protein: CASSPQGVGGYTF.

This sequence joins TRBV5-1 and TRBJ1-2; D gene unclear. The CDR3 is 16 residues long. Trimming removed 0 bases at V and 2 bases at J, with 14 bases between. Germline CDR1 and CDR2: SGHRS and YFSETQ. DNA of the CDR3: TGCGCCAGCAGCTTGGGATACTCGAGGGAGAACTATGGCTACACCTTC. Translating it yields CASSLGYSRENYGYTF. Variable domain in full (rest from reference TRBV5-1 and TRBJ1-2): KAGVTQTPRYLIKTRGQQVTLSCSPISGHRSVSWYQQTPGQGLQFLFEYFSETQRNKGNFPGRFSGRQFSNSRSEMNVSTLELGDSALYLCASSLGYSRENYGYTFGSGTRLTVV.

This CDR3 is CASSLASQSIYEQYF. CDR3 nucleotide sequence: TGCGCCAGCAGCTTGGCTTCCCAGTCAATCTACGAGCAGTACTTC. The chain carries TRBV5-1 and TRBJ2-7; D is ambiguous. CDR3 length equals 15 residues. CDR1 is SGHRS, CDR2 YFSETQ, per germline. The V gene lost 0 bases and the J gene lost 3 bases, with 13 bases spanning the gap.

A word on this clone: Additional DNA sequences in this sample encode the identical CDR3. This chain links TRBV27 with TRBJ2-2, with D hard to call. There are 12 residues in the CDR3. Trimming shortened V by 6 bases and J by 6 bases, and 8 bases separated the two germline ends. In germline, CDR1 is MNHEY, CDR2 SMNVEV (reference sequence). DNA for the CDR3: TGTGCCAGCAGCCCCCTCCCCGGGGAGCTGTTTTTT. It yields the protein CASSPLPGELFF.

The chain combines TRBV5-5 with TRBJ1-1, with D possibly being TRBD1 (6 bases). Trimming removed 4 bases at V and 3 bases at J, with 13 bases between. This CDR3 is 14 amino acids long. Germline V gene lookup returns CDR1 SGHKS and CDR2 YYEKEE (reference sequence). CDR3 residues: CASSRTWTDTEAFF. The CDR3 nucleotides read TGTGCCAGCAGCCGAACTTGGACAGACACTGAAGCTTTCTTT. Combining the CDR3 with reference TRBV5-5 and TRBJ1-1 gives the whole variable domain DAGVTQSPTHLIKTRGQQVTLRCSPISGHKSVSWYQQVLGQGPQFIFQYYEKEERGRGNFPDRFSARQFPNYSSELNVNALLLGDSALYLCASSRTWTDTEAFFGQGTRLTVV.

The V and J genes are TRBV6-1 and TRBJ1-2; TRBD1 is a possible D gene (6 bases). Germline loops: CDR1 MNHNS, CDR2 SASEGT. V was cut by 7 bases and J by 4 bases, with 19 bases left in between. This CDR3 spans 15 amino acids. The CDR3 DNA is TGTGCCAGCACCCCATCCTCGGGGGGCGCCTATGGCTACACCTTC. Amino acid sequence: CASTPSSGGAYGYTF.

The genes are TRBV9 and TRBJ1-5, with D unresolved. With 3 bases removed from V and 0 bases from J, the gap between germline ends came to 10 bases. The germline CDR1 and CDR2 sequences are SGDLS and YYNGEE. The CDR3 sequence is 15 residues long. The CDR3 DNA reads as TGTGCCAGCAGCGCCGGGAGCCTTAGCAATCAGCCCCAGCATTTT. It codes for CASSAGSLSNQPQHF. The full variable domain, its missing parts supplied by reference TRBV9 and TRBJ1-5, is DSGVTQTPKHLITATGQRVTLRCSPRSGDLSVYWYQQSLDQGLQFLIQYYNGEERAKGNILERFSAQQFPDLHSELNLSSLELGDSALYFCASSAGSLSNQPQHFGDGTRLSIL.

This rearrangement joins TRBV4-3 to TRBJ2-1; D uncertain. From germline, CDR1 is LGHNA and CDR2 YSLEER. This CDR3 spans 13 amino acids. The ends were cut back, 1 base at V and 3 bases at J, with 4 bases in the middle. DNA for the CDR3: TGCGCCAGCAGCCAAGGGCTCTACAATGAGCAGTTCTTC. Its protein product is CASSQGLYNEQFF.

The chain couples TRBV4-2 to TRBJ2-3, with D tentatively TRBD1 (6 bases). The CDR3 contains 15 residues. The germline V gene has CDR1 LGHNA and CDR2 YNFKEQ. Trimming left V 5 bases short and J 4 bases short, with 16 bases between. The CDR3, as DNA: TGTGCCAGCAGCACCCAGGGGCGGAAGTCAGATACGCAGTATTTT. Residues: CASSTQGRKSDTQYF.

The genes are TRBV5-1 and TRBJ1-6; D remains ambiguous. CDR3 length equals 16 residues. With 0 bases removed from V and 4 bases from J, the gap between germline ends came to 11 bases. The germline gives CDR1 SGHRS, CDR2 YFSETQ. CDR3 bases: TGCGCCAGCAGCTTGGGAGGAGACGGATATAATTCACCCCTCCACTTT. This encodes CASSLGGDGYNSPLHF. The full variable domain, with the rest looked up from reference TRBV5-1 and TRBJ1-6, is KAGVTQTPRYLIKTRGQQVTLSCSPISGHRSVSWYQQTPGQGLQFLFEYFSETQRNKGNFPGRFSGRQFSNSRSEMNVSTLELGDSALYLCASSLGGDGYNSPLHFGNGTRLTVT.

The chain recombines TRBV25-1 with TRBJ2-7; 7 bases map to TRBD1. The CDR3 has 12 amino acids. Germline V gives CDR1 MGHDK, CDR2 SYGVNS. V dropped 4 bases and J dropped 3; count of bases not matched to a gene: 0. DNA for the CDR3: TGTGCCAGCAGTGGGGACAGCTACGAGCAGTACTTC. This codes for CASSGDSYEQYF.

The chain is built from TRBV5-5 and TRBJ2-1, with a tentative D call TRBD1 (6 bases). V was trimmed by 3 bases and J by 3 bases, leaving 13 bases between them. The CDR3 is 15 residues long. Germline CDR1 is SGHKS and CDR2 is YYEKEE (reference sequence). DNA for the CDR3: TGTGCCAGCAGCTCTCACAGGGACAACTACAATGAGCAGTTCTTC. Translation gives CASSSHRDNYNEQFF. Filled out from reference TRBV5-5 and TRBJ2-1, the complete variable domain reads DAGVTQSPTHLIKTRGQQVTLRCSPISGHKSVSWYQQVLGQGPQFIFQYYEKEERGRGNFPDRFSARQFPNYSSELNVNALLLGDSALYLCASSSHRDNYNEQFFGPGTRLTVL.

The rearrangement joins TRBV5-1 to TRBJ1-1; TRBD1 matches at 10 bases. This CDR3 has 13 amino acids. V was pared by 4 bases and J by 6 bases, with 3 bases of the junction left unmatched. Germline CDR1 reads SGHRS; CDR2 reads YFSETQ. Here the CDR3 reads CASSLGTGAEAFF. As DNA, the CDR3 is TGCGCCAGCAGCCTCGGGACAGGGGCTGAAGCTTTCTTT.

The rearrangement uses TRBV6-1 and TRBJ1-5; D might be TRBD1 (6 bases). Germline V gives CDR1 MNHNS, CDR2 SASEGT. This CDR3 contains 13 residues. V gave up 4 bases and J gave up 4 bases, with 8 bases separating them. The chain's CDR3 is CASSGQENQPQHF. CDR3 nucleotides: TGTGCCAGCAGTGGACAGGAGAATCAGCCCCAGCATTTT.

This clone has a single count. This sequence joins TRBV4-3 and TRBJ2-5, with a tentative D call TRBD2 (5 bases). The CDR3 loop spans 15 amino acids. Germline CDR1 LGHNA, CDR2 YSLEER. The V end was cut by 0 bases, the J end by 5 bases, with 13 bases between. The CDR3, as DNA: TGCGCCAGCAGCCAAGACTGGCGGCCGGGGGAGACCCAGTACTTC. It is translated as CASSQDWRPGETQYF.